This is a list of T cell receptor beta chains from one sample in a study of blood T cell repertoires in COVID-19. Here immunoSEQ multiplex PCR was the method, and the copy in TCRdb shows in-frame clones only, minus some. Found here are about 350,000 clones, around 88% of them singletons; the top ten hold just over 7%. What was sequenced was peripheral blood. The receptors derive from a woman in her fifties or sixties with COVID-19, enrolled during active disease. Both conserved end residues are part of each CDR3. D genes are given only for firm matches. Where a row states a size, it is once, few, many or the class of an expanded clone; other rows omit it.

D,size,V,J,DNA,CDR3
-,-,TRBV3-1/TRBV3-2,TRBJ2-2,TGTGCCAGCAGCCGCCACGGAGCCGGGGAGCTGTTTTTT,CASSRHGAGELFF
-,-,TRBV5-6,TRBJ1-2,TGTGCCAGCAGCTTGGGGGTGGCCGGGGGCTATGGCTACACCTTC,CASSLGVAGGYGYTF
-,-,TRBV3-1/TRBV3-2,TRBJ2-1,TGTGCCAGCAGCCTCCGGTATGAGCAGTTCTTC,CASSLRYEQFF
TRBD1,few,TRBV5-1,TRBJ2-7,TGCGCCAGCAGCAGGACAGGGTCCTACGAGCAGTACTTC,CASSRTGSYEQYF
-,-,TRBV9,TRBJ2-7,TGTGCCAGCAGCGCCACAGGGATGCCGGCCTACGAGCAGTACTTC,CASSATGMPAYEQYF
-,-,TRBV4-1,TRBJ2-5,TGCGCCAGCAGCCATCGCGTTCCAGGGTATCAAGAGACCCAGTACTTC,CASSHRVPGYQETQYF
-,-,TRBV19,TRBJ1-4,TGTGCCAGTAGCAGGATTCTTGCAACTAATGAAAAACTGTTTTTT,CASSRILATNEKLFF
TRBD2,once,TRBV5-8,TRBJ2-3,TGTGCCAGCAGCTTGGGACTAGCGGGGGTCACAGATACGCAGTATTTT,CASSLGLAGVTDTQYF
TRBD1,-,TRBV6-1,TRBJ2-6,TGTGCCAGCAGTGGGGCAAGTGGGACAGGCGTTTCTGGGGCCAACGTCCTGACTTTC,CASSGASGTGVSGANVLTF
TRBD1,-,TRBV2,TRBJ1-2,TGTGCCAGCAGTGAGCGGACAGGGGGCTATGGCTACACCTTC,CASSERTGGYGYTF
-,-,TRBV3-1/TRBV3-2,TRBJ2-2,TGTGCCAGCAGCCAAGCTTTACGGGGGGAGCTGTTTTTT,CASSQALRGELFF
-,-,TRBV6-5,TRBJ2-7,TGTGCCAGCAGTAAGGCCGGGGGATCCTACGAGCAGTACTTC,CASSKAGGSYEQYF
-,-,TRBV18,TRBJ1-5,TGTGCCAGCTCACCATCCTCATGGGGCAGCGGCAATCAGCCCCAGCATTTT,CASSPSSWGSGNQPQHF
TRBD1,-,TRBV7-2,TRBJ1-5,TGTGCCAGCAGCTCCTCAGGGGGCGGCAATCAGCCCCAGCATTTT,CASSSSGGGNQPQHF
TRBD1,-,TRBV2,TRBJ2-1,TGTGCCAGCAGGCAGGGGGCAGGGTCCTACAATGAGCAGTTCTTC,CASRQGAGSYNEQFF
-,-,TRBV2,TRBJ1-2,TGTGCCAGCACCTACAGGACTAACTATGGCTACACCTTC,CASTYRTNYGYTF
-,once,TRBV18,TRBJ2-6,TGTGCCAGCTCACCCACTTATACTGGGGCCAACGTCCTGACTTTC,CASSPTYTGANVLTF
TRBD1,-,TRBV29-1,TRBJ1-2,TGCAGCGTTGACAGGACAGGGAATTATGGCTACACCTTC,CSVDRTGNYGYTF
-,-,TRBV7-2,TRBJ2-5,TGTGCCAGCAGGGGGACTCTGGAGACCCAGTACTTC,CASRGTLETQYF
-,-,TRBV4-1,TRBJ1-1,TGCGCCAGCAGCCAAGGACAAGCGAACACTGAAGCTTTCTTT,CASSQGQANTEAFF